This is a list of T cell receptor beta chains from one sample in a study of blood T cell repertoires in COVID-19. TCRdb keeps only in-frame clones here, not all; method: immunoSEQ multiplex PCR. The table lists tens of thousands of clones, about 84% of them singletons, with around 10% in the top ten. Sequencing was done on a sample of peripheral blood. The receptors stem from a man in his 60s with acute or convalescent COVID-19. Both conserved end residues are part of each CDR3. Each record gives: J gene, V gene, clone size, D gene, CDR3 length, CDR3 protein, CDR3 DNA. D genes are given only for firm matches. The listing skips clone size in some rows; elsewhere it reads once, few, many or a size class.

j_call: TRBJ2-7; v_call: TRBV4-3; clone_size: -; d_call: -; cdr3_length: 14; cdr3_aa: CASSQDRGVDEQYF; cdr3_nt: TGCGCCAGCAGCCAAGACAGGGGCGTCGACGAGCAGTACTTC
j_call: TRBJ2-5; v_call: TRBV19; clone_size: few; d_call: -; cdr3_length: 14; cdr3_aa: CASSISGVAETQYF; cdr3_nt: TGTGCCAGTAGTATCTCGGGGGTGGCTGAGACCCAGTACTTC
j_call: TRBJ2-7; v_call: TRBV27; clone_size: -; d_call: TRBD1; cdr3_length: 13; cdr3_aa: CASSYRGSYEQYF; cdr3_nt: TGTGCCAGCAGTTACAGGGGGTCCTACGAGCAGTACTTC
j_call: TRBJ1-2; v_call: TRBV11-2; clone_size: once; d_call: -; cdr3_length: 15; cdr3_aa: CASSLDWGGAYGYTF; cdr3_nt: TGTGCCAGCAGCTTAGATTGGGGGGGCGCATATGGCTACACCTTC
j_call: TRBJ2-6; v_call: TRBV14; clone_size: -; d_call: -; cdr3_length: 18; cdr3_aa: CASSQVSGVFSGANVLTF; cdr3_nt: TGTGCCAGCAGCCAAGTCTCAGGGGTTTTCTCTGGGGCCAACGTCCTGACTTTC
j_call: TRBJ1-5; v_call: TRBV9; clone_size: -; d_call: -; cdr3_length: 13; cdr3_aa: CASSADSVQPQHF; cdr3_nt: TGTGCCAGCAGCGCCGACAGTGTCCAGCCCCAGCATTTT
j_call: TRBJ2-7; v_call: TRBV20-1; clone_size: -; d_call: -; cdr3_length: 12; cdr3_aa: CSARDSSYEQYF; cdr3_nt: TGCAGTGCTCGTGACAGCTCCTACGAGCAGTACTTC
j_call: TRBJ1-5; v_call: TRBV27; clone_size: -; d_call: -; cdr3_length: 13; cdr3_aa: CASSFTRNQPQHF; cdr3_nt: TGTGCCAGCAGTTTTACCAGGAATCAGCCCCAGCATTTT
j_call: TRBJ2-1; v_call: TRBV18; clone_size: -; d_call: TRBD1; cdr3_length: 14; cdr3_aa: CASSSGTVINEQFF; cdr3_nt: TGTGCCAGCTCTTCCGGGACAGTAATCAATGAGCAGTTCTTC
j_call: TRBJ1-4; v_call: TRBV29-1; clone_size: -; d_call: -; cdr3_length: 14; cdr3_aa: CSVEVGGPTEKLFF; cdr3_nt: TGCAGCGTTGAGGTAGGAGGGCCTACTGAAAAACTGTTTTTT
j_call: TRBJ1-5; v_call: TRBV25-1; clone_size: -; d_call: -; cdr3_length: 12; cdr3_aa: CASSQANQPQHF; cdr3_nt: TGTGCCAGCAGTCAGGCGAATCAGCCCCAGCATTTT
j_call: TRBJ1-6; v_call: TRBV2; clone_size: -; d_call: TRBD1; cdr3_length: 16; cdr3_aa: CASSEALDRVNSPLHF; cdr3_nt: TGTGCCAGCAGTGAAGCTCTTGACAGGGTTAATTCGCCCCTCCACTTT
j_call: TRBJ1-6; v_call: TRBV19; clone_size: -; d_call: -; cdr3_length: 13; cdr3_aa: CASSPGNNSPLHF; cdr3_nt: TGTGCCAGTAGTCCCGGGAATAATTCACCCCTCCACTTT
j_call: TRBJ2-7; v_call: TRBV5-1; clone_size: -; d_call: -; cdr3_length: 14; cdr3_aa: CASSLEGLLHEQYF; cdr3_nt: TGCGCCAGCAGCTTGGAGGGGTTACTCCACGAGCAGTACTTC
j_call: TRBJ2-3; v_call: TRBV9; clone_size: few; d_call: TRBD1; cdr3_length: 15; cdr3_aa: CASSAPGGASDTQYF; cdr3_nt: TGTGCCAGCAGCGCCCCAGGGGGCGCGTCAGATACGCAGTATTTT
j_call: TRBJ2-7; v_call: TRBV13; clone_size: -; d_call: -; cdr3_length: 16; cdr3_aa: CASSLKGGLSSYEQYF; cdr3_nt: TGTGCCAGCAGCTTAAAGGGGGGGCTGAGCTCCTACGAGCAGTACTTC
j_call: TRBJ1-1; v_call: TRBV7-9; clone_size: -; d_call: -; cdr3_length: 13; cdr3_aa: CASSFGGPTEAFF; cdr3_nt: TGTGCCAGCAGCTTCGGGGGGCCAACTGAAGCTTTCTTT
j_call: TRBJ2-7; v_call: TRBV4-1; clone_size: -; d_call: -; cdr3_length: 16; cdr3_aa: CASSQERGGSSYEQYF; cdr3_nt: TGCGCCAGCAGCCAAGAGCGGGGCGGATCCTCCTACGAGCAGTACTTC
j_call: TRBJ2-2; v_call: TRBV19; clone_size: -; d_call: TRBD1; cdr3_length: 14; cdr3_aa: CASREQGAAGELFF; cdr3_nt: TGTGCCAGTAGGGAACAGGGGGCCGCCGGGGAGCTGTTTTTT
j_call: TRBJ2-7; v_call: TRBV10-3; clone_size: -; d_call: TRBD2; cdr3_length: 14; cdr3_aa: CAISESGTSYEQYF; cdr3_nt: TGTGCCATCAGTGAGTCCGGGACTAGCTACGAGCAGTACTTC
j_call: TRBJ2-5; v_call: TRBV5-1; clone_size: -; d_call: -; cdr3_length: 14; cdr3_aa: CASSFSGFQETQYF; cdr3_nt: TGCGCCAGCAGCTTTTCAGGGTTTCAGGAGACCCAGTACTTC
j_call: TRBJ1-6; v_call: TRBV30; clone_size: -; d_call: -; cdr3_length: 15; cdr3_aa: CACYPGSSYNSPLHF; cdr3_nt: TGTGCCTGTTACCCGGGGAGCTCCTATAATTCACCCCTCCACTTT
j_call: TRBJ1-3; v_call: TRBV7-2; clone_size: -; d_call: -; cdr3_length: 15; cdr3_aa: CASSLDPGSGNTIYF; cdr3_nt: TGTGCCAGCAGCTTAGATCCAGGGTCAGGAAACACCATATATTTT
j_call: TRBJ2-2; v_call: TRBV6-6; clone_size: -; d_call: -; cdr3_length: 17; cdr3_aa: CASSPQIATGNTGELFF; cdr3_nt: TGTGCCAGCAGTCCCCAAATAGCGACAGGGAACACCGGGGAGCTGTTTTTT
j_call: TRBJ2-1; v_call: TRBV11-1; clone_size: -; d_call: TRBD2; cdr3_length: 13; cdr3_aa: CASSLASGDEQFF; cdr3_nt: TGTGCCAGCAGCCTGGCTAGCGGCGATGAGCAGTTCTTC
j_call: TRBJ1-1; v_call: TRBV5-1; clone_size: -; d_call: TRBD1; cdr3_length: 14; cdr3_aa: CASSGGQGGAEAFF; cdr3_nt: TGCGCCAGCAGCGGGGGACAGGGGGGCGCTGAAGCTTTCTTT
j_call: TRBJ1-6; v_call: TRBV18; clone_size: -; d_call: -; cdr3_length: 15; cdr3_aa: CASSPSGTKNSPLHF; cdr3_nt: TGTGCCAGCTCACCATCCGGGACAAAAAATTCACCCCTCCACTTT
j_call: TRBJ1-2; v_call: TRBV5-4; clone_size: -; d_call: TRBD1; cdr3_length: 14; cdr3_aa: CASSSDRANYGYTF; cdr3_nt: TGTGCCAGCAGCTCCGACAGGGCTAACTATGGCTACACCTTC
j_call: TRBJ2-1; v_call: TRBV28; clone_size: -; d_call: TRBD1; cdr3_length: 17; cdr3_aa: CASGHVTGDSSYNEQFF; cdr3_nt: TGTGCCAGCGGCCATGTGACAGGGGACAGCTCCTACAATGAGCAGTTCTTC
j_call: TRBJ1-1; v_call: TRBV30; clone_size: -; d_call: -; cdr3_length: 13; cdr3_aa: CAWSVRGRLEAFF; cdr3_nt: TGTGCCTGGAGTGTACGAGGCCGCCTTGAAGCTTTCTTT
j_call: TRBJ2-1; v_call: TRBV2; clone_size: -; d_call: TRBD1; cdr3_length: 16; cdr3_aa: CASRDMGTGEANEQFF; cdr3_nt: TGTGCCAGCAGGGATATGGGGACAGGGGAAGCCAATGAGCAGTTCTTC
j_call: TRBJ2-7; v_call: TRBV27; clone_size: -; d_call: -; cdr3_length: 13; cdr3_aa: CASSLAGTYEQYF; cdr3_nt: TGTGCCAGCAGTTTGGCAGGTACCTACGAGCAGTACTTC
j_call: TRBJ1-1; v_call: TRBV10-2; clone_size: -; d_call: -; cdr3_length: 14; cdr3_aa: CASSESRGVTEAFF; cdr3_nt: TGCGCCAGCAGTGAGTCACGGGGGGTTACTGAAGCTTTCTTT
j_call: TRBJ1-4; v_call: TRBV7-8; clone_size: -; d_call: -; cdr3_length: 15; cdr3_aa: CASSPEGGSLGQLFF; cdr3_nt: TGTGCCAGCAGCCCGGAGGGGGGGTCCTTGGGTCAACTGTTTTTT
j_call: TRBJ2-7; v_call: TRBV28; clone_size: -; d_call: TRBD1; cdr3_length: 14; cdr3_aa: CASSLGTGGSEQYF; cdr3_nt: TGTGCCAGCAGTTTAGGGACAGGGGGCTCCGAGCAGTACTTC
j_call: TRBJ2-2; v_call: TRBV2; clone_size: few; d_call: TRBD1; cdr3_length: 14; cdr3_aa: CASSPDRDTGELFF; cdr3_nt: TGTGCCAGCTCCCCGGACAGGGACACCGGGGAGCTGTTTTTT
j_call: TRBJ1-2; v_call: TRBV10-3; clone_size: -; d_call: TRBD1; cdr3_length: 15; cdr3_aa: CAIREDREWNYGYTF; cdr3_nt: TGTGCCATCAGGGAAGACAGGGAGTGGAACTATGGCTACACCTTC
j_call: TRBJ2-1; v_call: TRBV15; clone_size: -; d_call: -; cdr3_length: 16; cdr3_aa: CATSRDRRGRTNEQFF; cdr3_nt: TGTGCCACCAGCAGAGATAGAAGGGGAAGAACCAATGAGCAGTTCTTC
j_call: TRBJ1-4; v_call: TRBV18; clone_size: -; d_call: -; cdr3_length: 14; cdr3_aa: CASSPLQSNEKLFF; cdr3_nt: TGTGCCAGCTCACCATTGCAGTCGAATGAAAAACTGTTTTTT
j_call: TRBJ2-7; v_call: TRBV30; clone_size: -; d_call: TRBD2; cdr3_length: 13; cdr3_aa: CAWAAGGGYEQYF; cdr3_nt: TGTGCCTGGGCCGCGGGAGGTGGCTACGAGCAGTACTTC
j_call: TRBJ1-1; v_call: TRBV5-1; clone_size: -; d_call: -; cdr3_length: 13; cdr3_aa: CASSSRRDTEAFF; cdr3_nt: TGCGCCAGCAGCTCCCGTCGGGACACTGAAGCTTTCTTT
j_call: TRBJ2-2; v_call: TRBV7-7; clone_size: -; d_call: -; cdr3_length: 17; cdr3_aa: CASSPAGGPGLTGELFF; cdr3_nt: TGTGCCAGCAGCCCCGCCGGGGGGCCCGGCCTCACCGGGGAGCTGTTTTTT
j_call: TRBJ1-1; v_call: TRBV6-5; clone_size: -; d_call: TRBD1; cdr3_length: 12; cdr3_aa: CASSRGQSEAFF; cdr3_nt: TGTGCCAGCAGCAGGGGGCAGTCTGAAGCTTTCTTT
j_call: TRBJ2-3; v_call: TRBV27; clone_size: -; d_call: -; cdr3_length: 16; cdr3_aa: CASSPPGGRRTDTQYF; cdr3_nt: TGTGCCAGCAGTCCCCCGGGGGGCCGACGCACAGATACGCAGTATTTT
j_call: TRBJ2-7; v_call: TRBV11-2; clone_size: -; d_call: -; cdr3_length: 12; cdr3_aa: CASSFDSYEQYF; cdr3_nt: TGTGCCAGCAGCTTCGACAGCTACGAGCAGTACTTC
j_call: TRBJ1-6; v_call: TRBV4-3; clone_size: few; d_call: TRBD1; cdr3_length: 16; cdr3_aa: CASSHEMTGGDSPLHF; cdr3_nt: TGCGCCAGCAGCCATGAAATGACAGGGGGTGACTCACCCCTCCACTTT
j_call: TRBJ2-5; v_call: TRBV4-2; clone_size: -; d_call: TRBD1; cdr3_length: 16; cdr3_aa: CASSQAGTGRQETQYF; cdr3_nt: TGTGCCAGCAGCCAAGCTGGGACAGGGAGACAAGAGACCCAGTACTTC
j_call: TRBJ2-2; v_call: TRBV7-2; clone_size: once; d_call: TRBD1; cdr3_length: 16; cdr3_aa: CASSSRQGAHGGELFF; cdr3_nt: TGTGCCAGCAGCTCCCGACAGGGGGCTCACGGCGGGGAGCTGTTTTTT
j_call: TRBJ1-1; v_call: TRBV7-2; clone_size: -; d_call: TRBD1; cdr3_length: 14; cdr3_aa: CASSLARDRMEAFF; cdr3_nt: TGTGCCAGCAGCTTAGCAAGGGACAGGATGGAAGCTTTCTTT
j_call: TRBJ1-5; v_call: TRBV30; clone_size: few; d_call: -; cdr3_length: 16; cdr3_aa: CAWSPSRAGSNQPQHF; cdr3_nt: TGTGCCTGGAGTCCGTCGAGGGCGGGTAGCAATCAGCCCCAGCATTTT
j_call: TRBJ2-2; v_call: TRBV4-3; clone_size: -; d_call: -; cdr3_length: 15; cdr3_aa: CASSPEEGGPGELFF; cdr3_nt: TGCGCCAGCAGCCCAGAGGAGGGGGGGCCCGGGGAGCTGTTTTTT
j_call: TRBJ2-1; v_call: TRBV6-2/TRBV6-3; clone_size: once; d_call: -; cdr3_length: 14; cdr3_aa: CASSYLSKENEQFF; cdr3_nt: TGTGCCAGCAGTTACCTATCAAAAGAAAATGAGCAGTTCTTC
j_call: TRBJ1-3; v_call: TRBV9; clone_size: few; d_call: TRBD1; cdr3_length: 14; cdr3_aa: CASSDRGSGNTIYF; cdr3_nt: TGTGCCAGCAGCGACAGGGGGTCTGGAAACACCATATATTTT